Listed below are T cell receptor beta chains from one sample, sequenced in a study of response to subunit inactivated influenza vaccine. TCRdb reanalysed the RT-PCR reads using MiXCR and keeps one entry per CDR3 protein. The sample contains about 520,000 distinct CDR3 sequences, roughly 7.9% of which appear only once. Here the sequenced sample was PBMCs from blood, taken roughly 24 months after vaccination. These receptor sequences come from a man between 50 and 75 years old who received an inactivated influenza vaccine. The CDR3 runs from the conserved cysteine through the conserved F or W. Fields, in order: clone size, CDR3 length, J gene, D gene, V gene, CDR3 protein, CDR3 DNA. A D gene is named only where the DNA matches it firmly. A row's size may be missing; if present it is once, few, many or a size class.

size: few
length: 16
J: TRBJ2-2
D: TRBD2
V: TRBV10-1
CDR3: CASSEGSGGNTGELFF
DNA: TGCGCCAGCAGTGAGGGGTCGGGGGGGAACACCGGGGAGCTGTTTTTT

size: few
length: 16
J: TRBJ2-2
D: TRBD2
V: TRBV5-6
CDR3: CASSPGLAGAAGELFF
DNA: TGTGCCAGCAGCCCTGGACTAGCGGGAGCCGCCGGGGAGCTGTTTTTT

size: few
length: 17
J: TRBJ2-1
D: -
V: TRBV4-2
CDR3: CASSHEGGLSTNNEQFF
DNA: TGTGCCAGCAGCCACGAGGGGGGACTATCTACTAACAATGAGCAGTTCTTC

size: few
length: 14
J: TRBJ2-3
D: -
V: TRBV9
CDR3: CASSVADPLGTQYF
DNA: TGTGCCAGCAGCGTCGCGGACCCGCTGGGTACGCAGTATTTT

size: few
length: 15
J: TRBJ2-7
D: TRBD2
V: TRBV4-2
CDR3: CASSQGLAGDSEQYF
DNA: TGTGCCAGCAGCCAAGGGCTAGCGGGAGATTCCGAGCAGTACTTC

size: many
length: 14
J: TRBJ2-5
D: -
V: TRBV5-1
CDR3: CASSWGTKGETQYF
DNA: TGCGCCAGCAGCTGGGGGACAAAAGGGGAGACCCAGTACTTC

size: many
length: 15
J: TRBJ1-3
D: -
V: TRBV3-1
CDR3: CASSHGPGTQNTIYF
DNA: TGTGCCAGCAGCCATGGCCCCGGGACGCAAAACACCATATATTTT

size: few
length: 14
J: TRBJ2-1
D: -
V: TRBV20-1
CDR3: CSAREGRLGNEQFF
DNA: TGCAGTGCTCGCGAGGGGCGGCTTGGCAATGAGCAGTTCTTC

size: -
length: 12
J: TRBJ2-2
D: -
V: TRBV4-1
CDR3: CASREPPGELFF
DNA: TGCGCCAGCAGAGAACCCCCCGGGGAGCTGTTTTTT

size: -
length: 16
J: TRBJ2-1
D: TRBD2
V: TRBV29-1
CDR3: CSVGGLSRGASNEQFF
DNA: TGCAGCGTTGGAGGACTTTCGCGGGGGGCGTCGAATGAGCAGTTCTTC

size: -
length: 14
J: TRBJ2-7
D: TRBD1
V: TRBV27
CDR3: CASRQEGAAYEQYF
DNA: TGTGCCAGCAGACAAGAGGGGGCTGCCTACGAGCAGTACTTC

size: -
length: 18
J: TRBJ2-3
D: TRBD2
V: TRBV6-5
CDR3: CASSSSRLTSGITDTQYF
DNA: TGTGCCAGCAGTTCCTCACGGCTGACTAGCGGGATAACAGATACGCAGTATTTT

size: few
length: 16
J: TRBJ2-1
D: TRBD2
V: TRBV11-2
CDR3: CASSLFSGTSLYEQFF
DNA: TGTGCCAGCAGCTTATTCTCCGGGACTAGTTTATATGAGCAGTTCTTC

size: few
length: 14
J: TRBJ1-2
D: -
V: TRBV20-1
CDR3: CSARRLSKTYGYTF
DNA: TGCAGTGCTAGAAGGTTGTCAAAGACTTATGGCTACACCTTC

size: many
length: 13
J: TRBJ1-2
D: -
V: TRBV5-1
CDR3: CASSPKGEYGYTF
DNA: TGCGCCAGCAGCCCAAAGGGAGAATATGGCTACACCTTC

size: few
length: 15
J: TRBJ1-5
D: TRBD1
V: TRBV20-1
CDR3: CSAKEGAQENQPQHF
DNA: TGCAGTGCTAAGGAGGGGGCGCAGGAAAATCAGCCCCAGCATTTT

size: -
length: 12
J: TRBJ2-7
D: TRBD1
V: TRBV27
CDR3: CASRTGVGEQYF
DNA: TGTGCCAGCAGGACAGGGGTAGGGGAGCAGTACTTC

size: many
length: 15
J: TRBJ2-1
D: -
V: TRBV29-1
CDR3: CSVEDRGGRSNEQFF
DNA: TGCAGCGTTGAAGACAGGGGGGGAAGGAGCAATGAGCAGTTCTTC

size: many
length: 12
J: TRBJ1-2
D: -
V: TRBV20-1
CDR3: CSARDSGYGYTF
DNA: TGCAGTGCTAGAGATTCGGGCTATGGCTACACCTTC

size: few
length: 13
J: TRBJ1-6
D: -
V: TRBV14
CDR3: CASSPEYNSPLHF
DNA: TGTGCCAGCAGCCCGGAGTATAATTCACCCCTCCACTTT

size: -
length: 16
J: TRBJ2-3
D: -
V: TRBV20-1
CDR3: CSARRVGTERTDTQYF
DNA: TGCAGTGCTAGACGTGTTGGGACTGAACGCACAGATACGCAGTATTTT

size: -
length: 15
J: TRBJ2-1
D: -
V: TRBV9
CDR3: CASSVALQGYNEQFF
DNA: TGTGCCAGCAGCGTAGCTCTCCAGGGATACAATGAGCAGTTCTTC

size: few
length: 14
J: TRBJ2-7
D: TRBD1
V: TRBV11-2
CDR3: CASSLDRVMYEQYF
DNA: TGTGCCAGCAGCTTGGACAGGGTTATGTACGAGCAGTACTTC

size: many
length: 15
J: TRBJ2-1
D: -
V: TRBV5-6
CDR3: CASSLSGITYNEQFF
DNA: TGTGCCAGCAGCTTGTCAGGGATAACCTACAATGAGCAGTTCTTC

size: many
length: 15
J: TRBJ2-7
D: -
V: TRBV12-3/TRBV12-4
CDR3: CASSLNPGGPYEQYF
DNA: TGTGCCAGCAGTTTAAACCCCGGGGGGCCATACGAGCAGTACTTC

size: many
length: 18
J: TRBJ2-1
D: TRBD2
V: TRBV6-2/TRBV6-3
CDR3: CASSYGTSGRISYNEQFF
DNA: TGTGCCAGCAGTTACGGGACTAGCGGGAGAATTTCCTACAATGAGCAGTTCTTC

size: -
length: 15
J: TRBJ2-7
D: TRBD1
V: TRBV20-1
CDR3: CSAIHRDSYSYEQYF
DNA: TGCAGTGCCATCCACCGGGACAGCTATTCCTACGAGCAGTACTTC

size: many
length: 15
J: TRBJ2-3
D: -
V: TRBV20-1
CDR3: CSARPGSRYTDTQYF
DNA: TGCAGTGCTAGGCCAGGCAGCCGATACACAGATACGCAGTATTTT

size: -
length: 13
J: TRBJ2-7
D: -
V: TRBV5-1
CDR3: CASSLEWSYEQYF
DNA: TGCGCCAGCAGCTTGGAATGGTCCTACGAGCAGTACTTC

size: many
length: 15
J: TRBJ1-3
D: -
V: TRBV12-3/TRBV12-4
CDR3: CASTLEGYSGNTIYF
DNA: TGTGCCAGCACCCTCGAGGGGTACTCTGGAAACACCATATATTTT

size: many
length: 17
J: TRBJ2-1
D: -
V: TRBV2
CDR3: CASSEGRLLSSYNEQFF
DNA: TGTGCCAGCAGTGAAGGCCGACTGCTGAGCTCCTACAATGAGCAGTTCTTC

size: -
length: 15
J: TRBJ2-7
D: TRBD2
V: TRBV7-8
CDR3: CASSSTSGGFYEQYF
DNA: TGTGCCAGCAGCTCGACTAGCGGGGGATTTTACGAGCAGTACTTC

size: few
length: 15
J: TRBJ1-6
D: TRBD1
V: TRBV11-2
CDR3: CASRDRVSYNSPLHF
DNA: TGTGCCAGCAGGGACAGGGTCTCCTATAATTCACCCCTCCACTTT

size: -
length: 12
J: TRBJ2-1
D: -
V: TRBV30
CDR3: CAWSVVGFEQFF
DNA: TGTGCCTGGAGTGTAGTAGGGTTTGAGCAGTTCTTC

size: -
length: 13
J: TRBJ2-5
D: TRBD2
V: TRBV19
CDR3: CASGTSGAETQYF
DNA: TGTGCCAGTGGGACTAGCGGCGCAGAGACCCAGTACTTC

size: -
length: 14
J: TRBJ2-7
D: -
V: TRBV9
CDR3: CASSVAGTFGQQYF
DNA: TGTGCCAGCAGCGTAGCGGGGACATTCGGACAGCAGTACTTC

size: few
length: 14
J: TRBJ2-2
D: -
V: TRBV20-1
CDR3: CSARSGRVAGELFF
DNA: TGCAGTGCTAGATCCGGAAGAGTCGCCGGGGAGCTGTTTTTT

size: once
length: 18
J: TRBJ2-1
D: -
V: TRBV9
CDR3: CASSVATSGLGSYNEQFF
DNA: TGTGCCAGCAGCGTAGCTACTTCGGGACTCGGCTCCTACAATGAGCAGTTCTTC

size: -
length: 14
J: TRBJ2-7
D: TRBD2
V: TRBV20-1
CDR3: CSARDLGGRGEQYF
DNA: TGCAGTGCTAGAGATCTGGGAGGGAGGGGCGAGCAGTACTTC

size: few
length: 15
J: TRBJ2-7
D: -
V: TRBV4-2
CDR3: CASSQDPPLYYEQYF
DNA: TGTGCCAGCAGCCAAGATCCTCCTCTCTACTACGAGCAGTACTTC

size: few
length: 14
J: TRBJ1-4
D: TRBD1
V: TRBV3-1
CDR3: CASSSGQGREKLFF
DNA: TGTGCCAGCAGCTCGGGACAGGGACGCGAAAAACTGTTTTTT

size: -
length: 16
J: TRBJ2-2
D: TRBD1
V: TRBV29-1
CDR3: CSVEARDRGNTGELFF
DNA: TGCAGCGTTGAAGCAAGGGACAGGGGGAACACCGGGGAGCTGTTTTTT

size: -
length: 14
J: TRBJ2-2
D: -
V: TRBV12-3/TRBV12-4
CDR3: CASKSGLYTGELFF
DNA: TGTGCCAGCAAGTCAGGACTTTACACCGGGGAGCTGTTTTTT

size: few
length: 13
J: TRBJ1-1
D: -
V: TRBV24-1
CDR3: CATSDEGWTEAFF
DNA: TGTGCCACCAGTGACGAGGGGTGGACTGAAGCTTTCTTT

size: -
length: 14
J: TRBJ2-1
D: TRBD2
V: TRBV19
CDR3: CASSAGLTNSEQFF
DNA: TGTGCCAGTAGTGCGGGACTAACAAACAGTGAGCAGTTCTTC

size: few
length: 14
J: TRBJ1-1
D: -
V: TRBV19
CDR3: CASSMPGLNTEAFF
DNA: TGTGCCAGTAGTATGCCAGGTTTGAACACTGAAGCTTTCTTT

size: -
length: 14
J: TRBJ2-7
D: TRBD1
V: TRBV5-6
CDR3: CASSVRTGAVEQYF
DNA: TGTGCCAGCAGCGTTAGGACAGGGGCGGTGGAGCAGTACTTC

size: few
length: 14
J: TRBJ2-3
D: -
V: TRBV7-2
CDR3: CASTWAQGLDTQYF
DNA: TGTGCCAGCACCTGGGCCCAGGGGTTGGATACGCAGTATTTT

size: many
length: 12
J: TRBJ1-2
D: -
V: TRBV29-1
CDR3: CSITGSNYGYTF
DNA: TGCAGCATCACGGGATCTAACTATGGCTACACCTTC

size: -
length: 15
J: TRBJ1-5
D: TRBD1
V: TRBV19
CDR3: CASSIMTGANQPQHF
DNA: TGTGCCAGTAGTATCATGACAGGGGCGAATCAGCCCCAGCATTTT

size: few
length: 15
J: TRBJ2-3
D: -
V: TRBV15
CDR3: CATSRAGFGRDTQYF
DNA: TGTGCCACCAGCAGAGCAGGGTTTGGTCGGGATACGCAGTATTTT

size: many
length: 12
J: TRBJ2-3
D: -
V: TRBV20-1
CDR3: CSARDLTDTQYF
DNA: TGCAGTGCTAGGGACCTTACAGATACGCAGTATTTT

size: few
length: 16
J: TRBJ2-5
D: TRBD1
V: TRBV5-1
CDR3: CASSLGAEGAGETQYF
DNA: TGCGCCAGCAGCTTGGGGGCCGAGGGGGCCGGGGAGACCCAGTACTTC

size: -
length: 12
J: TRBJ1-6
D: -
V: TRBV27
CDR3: CASSYQNSPLHF
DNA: TGTGCCAGCAGTTACCAAAATTCACCCCTCCACTTT

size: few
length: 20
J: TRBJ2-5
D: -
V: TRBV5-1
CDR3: CASSLGSPGFVGHTQETQYF
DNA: TGCGCCAGCAGCTTGGGTTCCCCCGGGTTTGTCGGACATACCCAAGAGACCCAGTACTTC

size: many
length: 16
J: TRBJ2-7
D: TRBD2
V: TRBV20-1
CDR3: CSARASGGVITYEQYF
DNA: TGCAGTGCTAGAGCTAGCGGGGGGGTTATAACCTACGAGCAGTACTTC

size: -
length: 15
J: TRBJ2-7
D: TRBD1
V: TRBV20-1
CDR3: CSATPGQGYSYEQYF
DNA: TGCAGTGCTACCCCGGGACAGGGATACTCCTACGAGCAGTACTTC